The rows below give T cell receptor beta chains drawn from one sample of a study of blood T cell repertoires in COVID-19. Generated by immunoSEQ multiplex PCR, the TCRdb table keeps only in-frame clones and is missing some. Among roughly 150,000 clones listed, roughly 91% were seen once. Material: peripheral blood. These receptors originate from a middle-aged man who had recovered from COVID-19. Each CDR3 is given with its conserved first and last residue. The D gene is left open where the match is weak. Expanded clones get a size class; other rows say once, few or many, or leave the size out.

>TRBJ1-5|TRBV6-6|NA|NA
TGTGCCAGCAGACAGACTAGCAATCAGCCCCAGCATTTT
CASRQTSNQPQHF
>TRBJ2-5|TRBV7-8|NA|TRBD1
TGTGCCAGCAGCCGGGACAGACAAGAGACCCAGTACTTC
CASSRDRQETQYF
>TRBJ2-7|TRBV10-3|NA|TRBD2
TGTGCCATTGGGCGGGGGTCCTACGAGCAGTACTTC
CAIGRGSYEQYF
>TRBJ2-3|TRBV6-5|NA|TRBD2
TGTGCCAGCAGTTCCCGGGGACTAGCGGGGACAGATACGCAGTATTTT
CASSSRGLAGTDTQYF
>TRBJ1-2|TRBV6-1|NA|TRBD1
TGTGCCAGCAGTGACCAAGGACAGGGCTTAAATGGCTACACCTTC
CASSDQGQGLNGYTF
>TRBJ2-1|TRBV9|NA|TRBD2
TGTGCCAGCAGCGTAGAACTAGCGGGATACAATGAGCAGTTCTTC
CASSVELAGYNEQFF
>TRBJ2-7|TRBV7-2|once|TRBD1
TGTGCCAGCAGCTTATTGGGACAGGGTTCCTACGAGCAGTACTTC
CASSLLGQGSYEQYF
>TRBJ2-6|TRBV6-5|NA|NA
TGTGCCAGCAGCCAGACTGGGGCCAACGTCCTGACTTTC
CASSQTGANVLTF
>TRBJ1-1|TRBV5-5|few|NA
TGTGCCAGCAGTTTGATAGATGACACTGAAGCTTTCTTT
CASSLIDDTEAFF
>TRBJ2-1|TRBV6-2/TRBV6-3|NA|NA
TGTGCCAGCAGTTACCGCAGGGCAGAAAATGAGCAGTTCTTC
CASSYRRAENEQFF
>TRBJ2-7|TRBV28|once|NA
TGTGCCAGCAGTTTACCAACCCTGACTTCCTACGAGCAGTACTTC
CASSLPTLTSYEQYF
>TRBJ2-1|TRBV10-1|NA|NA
TGCGCCAGCAGTGACGGGGGACCCTACAATGAGCAGTTCTTC
CASSDGGPYNEQFF
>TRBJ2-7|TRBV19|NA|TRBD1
TGTGCCAGTAGTATCAGGGGGAGCTCCTACGAGCAGTACTTC
CASSIRGSSYEQYF
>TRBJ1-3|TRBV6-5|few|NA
TGTGCCAGCAGTTACGACGGACACTCTGGAAACACCATATATTTT
CASSYDGHSGNTIYF
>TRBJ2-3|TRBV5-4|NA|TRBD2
TGTGCCAGCAGCTTGTTTAGCGGGCCCGACACAGATACGCAGTATTTT
CASSLFSGPDTDTQYF
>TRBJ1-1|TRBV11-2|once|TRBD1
TGTGCCAGCAGCTCAGTCGGGACAGGGGGCGATTCAGCTTTCTTT
CASSSVGTGGDSAFF
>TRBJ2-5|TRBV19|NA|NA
TGTGCCAGTAGTACTCACAGGGAAACGACGTTGGAGACCCAGTACTTC
CASSTHRETTLETQYF
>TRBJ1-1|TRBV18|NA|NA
TGTGCCAGCTCGGCAGGGTCTAGGGCTGAAGCTTTCTTT
CASSAGSRAEAFF
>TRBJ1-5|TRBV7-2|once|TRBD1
TGTGCCAGCAGCTCGACAGGGTATCAGCCCCAGCATTTT
CASSSTGYQPQHF
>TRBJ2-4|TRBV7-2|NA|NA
TGTGCCAGCAGCTCGGACAGCGAAAGGGGGACCAAAAACATTCAGTACTTC
CASSSDSERGTKNIQYF
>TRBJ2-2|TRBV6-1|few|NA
TGTGCCAGCAGTGAAGCAAGGGGTCGGGAGCTGTTTTTT
CASSEARGRELFF
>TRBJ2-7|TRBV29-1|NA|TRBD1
TGCAGCGGCTCGGGACAGGGGGCATACGAGCAGTACTTC
CSGSGQGAYEQYF
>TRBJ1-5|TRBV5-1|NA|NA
TGCGCCAGCAAGGAACGGGAAGGATTCAATCAGCCCCAGCATTTT
CASKEREGFNQPQHF
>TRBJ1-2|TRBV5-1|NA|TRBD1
TGCGCCAGCAGCTTGACAGGGGAGAACTATGGCTACACCTTC
CASSLTGENYGYTF
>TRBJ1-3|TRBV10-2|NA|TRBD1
TGCGCCAGCAGTCAGGGACAGGGGACTGGAAACACCATATATTTT
CASSQGQGTGNTIYF
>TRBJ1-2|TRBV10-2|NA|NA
TGCGCCAGCAGCCCCGACAGCAACTATGGCTACACCTTC
CASSPDSNYGYTF
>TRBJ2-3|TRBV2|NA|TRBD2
TGTGCCAGCAGTGGTCGAGCGGGAGGGCCAGATACGCAGTATTTT
CASSGRAGGPDTQYF
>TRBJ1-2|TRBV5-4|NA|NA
TGTGCCAGCACCTTCTCGGTGGAGGGTATGGGCGGCTACACCTTC
CASTFSVEGMGGYTF
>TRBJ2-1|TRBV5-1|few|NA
TGCGCCAGCAGCTTGGCCGCCAGGGAGCAGTTCTTC
CASSLAAREQFF
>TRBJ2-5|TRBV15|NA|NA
TGTGCCACCAGTCTCGACAGGTCGGGGGAGACCCAGTACTTC
CATSLDRSGETQYF
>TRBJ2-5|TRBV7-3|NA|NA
TGTGCCAGCAGCTTACCAGGGGGGCCCCAGTACTTC
CASSLPGGPQYF
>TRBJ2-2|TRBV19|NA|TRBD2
TGTGCCAGTAGCCGACTAGCGGGAGGAGAACCGCGGGCGAACACCGGGGAGCTGTTTTTT
CASSRLAGGEPRANTGELFF
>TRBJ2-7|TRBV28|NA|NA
TGTGCCACCAAACGGACGGTTTCGGGAGAGCAGTACTTC
CATKRTVSGEQYF
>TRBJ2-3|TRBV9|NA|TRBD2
TGTGCCAGCAGCGCTAGCGGGGGGGCCGACGATACGCAGTATTTT
CASSASGGADDTQYF
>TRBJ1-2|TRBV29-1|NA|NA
TGCAGCGTTGAAGTCGGCGGATCTGGCTACACCTTC
CSVEVGGSGYTF
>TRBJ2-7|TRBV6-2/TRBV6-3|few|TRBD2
TGTGCCAGCAGCCTCGGACTAGCGGGGGAGCAGTACTTC
CASSLGLAGEQYF
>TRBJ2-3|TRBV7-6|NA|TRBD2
TGTGCCAGCAGCTTAGCGACTAGCCGGTCAGATACGCAGTATTTT
CASSLATSRSDTQYF
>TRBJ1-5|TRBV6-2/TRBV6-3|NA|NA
TGTGCCAGCAGCAACAGCCATAGCAATCAGCCCCAGCATTTT
CASSNSHSNQPQHF
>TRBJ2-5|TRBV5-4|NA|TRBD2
TGTGCCAGCAGCTTGGGGACTAGCGGGGGGGAGACCCAGTACTTC
CASSLGTSGGETQYF
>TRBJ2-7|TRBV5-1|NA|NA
TGCGCCAGCAGCTTGGTTCTAGAGGGAGGATTTCCCCAAACCTACGAGCAGTACTTC
CASSLVLEGGFPQTYEQYF
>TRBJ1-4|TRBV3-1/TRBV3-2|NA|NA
TGTGCCAGCAGCTCAGGACAGATGTTCGGAACTAATGAAAAACTGTTTTTT
CASSSGQMFGTNEKLFF
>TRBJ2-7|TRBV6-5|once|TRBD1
TGTGCCAGCAGTTATCCGGGACAGGGGGCCTACGAGCAGTACTTC
CASSYPGQGAYEQYF
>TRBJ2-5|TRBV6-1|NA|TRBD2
TGTGCCAGCAGTGAGGCGGGGGGGCCTGAGACCCAGTACTTC
CASSEAGGPETQYF
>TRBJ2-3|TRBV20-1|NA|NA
TGCAGTGCTAGAGCCGGGGATACGCAGTATTTT
CSARAGDTQYF
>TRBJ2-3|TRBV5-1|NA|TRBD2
TGCGCCAGCAGCTTAGCGGGGGGGCGGGTCGATACGCAGTATTTT
CASSLAGGRVDTQYF
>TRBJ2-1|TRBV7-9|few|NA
TGTGCCAGCAGCTTAGTTGTAACCGAGCGGTTGTTCTTC
CASSLVVTERLFF
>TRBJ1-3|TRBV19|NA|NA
TGTGCCAGTAGTATCCAATCAGGGACTGGAAACACCATATATTTT
CASSIQSGTGNTIYF
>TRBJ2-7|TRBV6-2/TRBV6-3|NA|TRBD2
TGTGCCAGCAGCTCCTGGACTAGCGGGGGGCTCTACGAGCAGTACTTC
CASSSWTSGGLYEQYF
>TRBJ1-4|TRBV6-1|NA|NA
TGTGCCAGCAGTGAAGGACAGGCCCCTGAAAAACTGTTTTTT
CASSEGQAPEKLFF
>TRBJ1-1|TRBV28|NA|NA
TGTGCCAGCAGTTCTTTAGGGAGAATGGCTTTCTTT
CASSSLGRMAFF
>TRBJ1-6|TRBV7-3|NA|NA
TGTGCCAGCAGCTTAGAGAGGAATTCACCCCTCCACTTT
CASSLERNSPLHF
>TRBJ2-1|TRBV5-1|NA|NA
TGCGCCAGCAGCTTGCGGGGAGTTGATGAGCAGTTCTTC
CASSLRGVDEQFF
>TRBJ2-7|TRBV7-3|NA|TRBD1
TGTGCCAGCAGCGCGACAGGGGTAGGCGAGCAGTACTTC
CASSATGVGEQYF
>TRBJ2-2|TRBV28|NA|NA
TGTGCCAGCAGCCTCTCGGGGACGAACACCGGGGAGCTGTTTTTT
CASSLSGTNTGELFF
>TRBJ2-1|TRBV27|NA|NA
TGTGCCAGCAGTCGAGACAGGACTAGCTCCTACAATGAGCAGTTCTTC
CASSRDRTSSYNEQFF
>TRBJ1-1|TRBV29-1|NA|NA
TGCAGCGTTAAGCAGGGGAACACTGAAGCTTTCTTT
CSVKQGNTEAFF
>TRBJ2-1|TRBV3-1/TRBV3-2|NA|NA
TGTGCCAGCAGCTACGATCAGGACTCCGGGGTCAATGAGCAGTTCTTC
CASSYDQDSGVNEQFF